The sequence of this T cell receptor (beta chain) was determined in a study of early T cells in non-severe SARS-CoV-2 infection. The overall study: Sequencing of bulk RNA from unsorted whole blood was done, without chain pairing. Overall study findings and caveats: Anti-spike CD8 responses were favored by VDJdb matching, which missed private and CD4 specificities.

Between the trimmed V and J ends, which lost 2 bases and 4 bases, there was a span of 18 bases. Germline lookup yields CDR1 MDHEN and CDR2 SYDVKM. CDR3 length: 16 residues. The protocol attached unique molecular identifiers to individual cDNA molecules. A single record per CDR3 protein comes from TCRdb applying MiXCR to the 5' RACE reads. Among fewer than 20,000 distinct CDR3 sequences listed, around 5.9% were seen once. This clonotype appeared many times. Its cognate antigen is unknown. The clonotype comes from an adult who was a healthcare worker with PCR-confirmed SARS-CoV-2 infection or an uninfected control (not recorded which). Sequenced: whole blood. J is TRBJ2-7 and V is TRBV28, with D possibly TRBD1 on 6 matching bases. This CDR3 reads CASSLNGDTIRYEQYF. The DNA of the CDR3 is TGTGCCAGCAGTTTAAACGGGGACACAATCCGATACGAGCAGTACTTC.